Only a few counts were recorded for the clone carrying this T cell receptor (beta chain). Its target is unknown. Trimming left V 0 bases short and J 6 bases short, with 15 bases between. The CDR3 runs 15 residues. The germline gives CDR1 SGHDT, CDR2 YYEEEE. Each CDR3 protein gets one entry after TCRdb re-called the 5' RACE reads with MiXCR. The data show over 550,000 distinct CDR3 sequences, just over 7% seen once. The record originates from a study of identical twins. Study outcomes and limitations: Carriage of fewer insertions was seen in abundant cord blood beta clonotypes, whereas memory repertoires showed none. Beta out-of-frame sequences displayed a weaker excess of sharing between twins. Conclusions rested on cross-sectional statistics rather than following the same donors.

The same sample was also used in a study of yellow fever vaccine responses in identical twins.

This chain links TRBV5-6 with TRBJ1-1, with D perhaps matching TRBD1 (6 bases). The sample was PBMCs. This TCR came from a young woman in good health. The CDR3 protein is CASSLGAGEASEAFF. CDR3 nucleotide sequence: TGTGCCAGCAGCTTGGGCGCAGGGGAAGCCTCTGAAGCTTTCTTT.